Each of the 30 T cell receptor beta chains below was sequenced from the same sample in a study of technical replicates of blood from several donors. Libraries were prepared by immunoSEQ multiplex PCR; TCRdb keeps only in-frame clonotypes and omits some of them. The repertoire has 40,000 to 60,000 clones, around nine tenths of them found once; the top ten carry 3.5% to 4.5%. The sequencing input was PBMCs. These TCRs come from a human donor in good health. Some clones in this sample may be carry-over from other donors' samples.

A single count supports this clone. V gene TRBV5-8 combines with J gene TRBJ1-6; 8 bases match TRBD1. Germline V CDR1 and CDR2: SGHTS, YDEGEE. V trimming: 4 bases; J trimming: 6 bases; junction bases outside the gene matches: 6. The CDR3 consists of 15 residues. The CDR3: CASSPRDRINSPLHF. CDR3 DNA: TGTGCCAGCAGCCCCCGGGACAGGATTAATTCACCCCTCCACTTT.

The chain combines TRBV29-1 with TRBJ1-3; 10 nucleotides line up with TRBD1. Germline V CDR1 and CDR2: SQVTM, ANQGSEA. This CDR3 is 15 amino acids long. The V and J ends lost 3 bases and 1 base, in that order; junction bases with no gene match: 3. DNA for the CDR3: TGCAGCGTTGAGGGACAGGGGTTATCTGGAAACACCATATATTTT. Amino acids: CSVEGQGLSGNTIYF.

The chain couples TRBV6-1 to TRBJ1-2; 11 bases are a match to TRBD1. Trimming at V came to 4 bases and at J to 6 bases, leaving 13 bases not matched to a gene. Germline CDR1 is MNHNS and CDR2 is SASEGT. The CDR3 loop spans 17 amino acids. CDR3 nucleotide sequence: TGTGCCAGCAGTGGTACCGGGACAGGGGGAATTCGGAATGGCTACACCTTC. Residues: CASSGTGTGGIRNGYTF.

This chain links TRBV7-3 with TRBJ2-3; 10 nucleotides align to TRBD2. Losses at the gene ends were 3 bases for V and 1 base for J; bases not matched to a gene: 4. Germline V CDR1 and CDR2: SGHTA, FQGTGA. This CDR3 is 16 amino acids long. This CDR3 reads CASSLLAGGGTDTQYF. CDR3 nucleotide sequence: TGTGCCAGCAGCTTGTTAGCGGGGGGCGGCACAGATACGCAGTATTTT.

This chain joins TRBV6-5 and TRBJ1-1; D remains ambiguous. The CDR3 totals 15 residues. V was trimmed by 6 bases and J by 0 bases, leaving 14 bases between them. Germline CDR1 MNHEY, CDR2 SVGAGI. The DNA of the CDR3 is TGTGCCAGCAGGCCGGAGCAGCCCATGAACACTGAAGCTTTCTTT. Encoded protein: CASRPEQPMNTEAFF.

This clone was counted between two and nine times. The chain joins TRBV5-1 to TRBJ1-2, with D perhaps matching TRBD1 (5 bases). The CDR3 covers 15 residues. CDR1 is SGHRS, CDR2 YFSETQ, per germline. Trimming pared 2 bases from V and 4 bases from J, leaving 15 bases between. The CDR3 nucleotides read TGCGCCAGCAGCTTCGGCCCCGGGGGAGCCTATGGCTACACCTTC. As protein: CASSFGPGGAYGYTF.

The chain has TRBV29-1 and TRBJ2-1, with D perhaps TRBD1 (5 bases). Trimming removed 5 bases from V and 2 bases from J, with 7 bases in between. CDR1 SQVTM and CDR2 ANQGSEA come from the germline V gene. CDR3 length: 12 amino acids. Written as DNA, the CDR3 is TGCAGCGTTCGCAGGGCCTACAATGAGCAGTTCTTC. Residues: CSVRRAYNEQFF.

V gene TRBV2 combines with J gene TRBJ1-1; possibly TRBD1 for D (5 bases). Trimming left V 5 bases short and J 5 bases short, with 9 bases between. CDR1 is SNHLY and CDR2 is FYNNEI in the germline V gene. The CDR3 runs to 12 residues. CDR3 sequence (DNA): TGTGCCAGCAGTCCTGGGGGGACTGAAGCTTTCTTT. Its protein is CASSPGGTEAFF.

The chain uses TRBV11-3 and TRBJ2-3, with TRBD2 matching 8 bases. The CDR3 has 12 residues. Germline lookup yields CDR1 SGHNT and CDR2 YENEEA. V was pared by 6 bases and J by 14 bases, with 10 bases of the junction left unmatched. The CDR3 sequence: CASSSTSGPRYF. The CDR3, as DNA: TGTGCCAGCAGTTCTACTAGCGGACCAAGGTATTTT.

The chain uses TRBV2 and TRBJ1-4; a weak D match, TRBD1 (6 bases). The CDR3 extends over 13 amino acids. Trimming cost V 6 bases and J 10 bases, with 15 bases left between them. Germline V lookup: CDR1 SNHLY, CDR2 FYNNEI. CDR3 residues: CASRLRTEGKLFF. The DNA of the CDR3 is TGTGCCAGCAGACTCAGGACAGAAGGAAAACTGTTTTTT. The full variable domain, in which reference TRBV2 and TRBJ1-4 provide the parts outside the CDR3, is EPEVTQTPSHQVTQMGQEVILRCVPISNHLYFYWYRQILGQKVEFLVSFYNNEISEKSEIFDDQFSVERPDGSNFTLKIRSTKLEDSAMYFCASRLRTEGKLFFGSGTQLSVL.

J is TRBJ1-1 and V is TRBV1; the D call TRBD1 from the table was never checked on the DNA. TRBV1 is assigned pseudogene status. This CDR3 spans 14 amino acids. The CDR3 is CTSSQDRENTEAFF. The CDR3, as DNA: TGCACCAGCAGCCAAGACAGGGAAAACACTGAAGCTTTCTTT.

This rearrangement joins TRBV7-3 to TRBJ2-1; 11 bases line up with TRBD2. Unmatched junction bases numbered 2, after V lost 1 base and J lost 6 bases. CDR1 and CDR2 (germline): SGHTA, FQGTGA. The CDR3 length is 15 residues. Written as DNA, the CDR3 is TGTGCCAGCAGCTTAAGACTAGCGGGGCTCAATGAGCAGTTCTTC. Its translation is CASSLRLAGLNEQFF.

In DNA, the CDR3 is TGCGCCAGCAGCCAAGATAGGACAGGGGGAGGCTACGAGCAGTACTTC. Translating it yields CASSQDRTGGGYEQYF. The genes are TRBV4-3 and TRBJ2-7; 10 bases match TRBD1. V shed 0 bases, J shed 3 bases, and the junction held 5 bases outside the gene matches. The length of the CDR3 is 16 residues. Germline values: CDR1 LGHNA, CDR2 YSLEER.

The chain links TRBV4-3 to TRBJ1-2; a possible D gene is TRBD1 (6 bases). Trimming shortened V by 0 bases and J by 8 bases, and 16 bases separated the two germline ends. The V gene's germline CDR1 is LGHNA and CDR2 YSLEER. The CDR3 runs 15 residues. The CDR3 sequence: CASSQDITGLQGYTF. The CDR3 coding sequence is TGCGCCAGCAGCCAAGATATCACAGGGTTGCAAGGCTACACCTTC.

The genes are TRBV2 and TRBJ2-2; TRBD1 matches at 9 bases. CDR3 size: 16 residues. V was clipped by 5 bases and J by 4 bases; unmatched bases: 8. Germline CDR1 SNHLY, CDR2 FYNNEI. The CDR3 nucleotides read TGTGCCAGCAGTCCGGGACAGGGCCGTAGCACCGGGGAGCTGTTTTTT. Translated, it gives CASSPGQGRSTGELFF.

The chain employs TRBV7-3 and TRBJ1-2; 7 bases align to TRBD1. The CDR3 has 13 residues. V trimming: 2 bases; J trimming: 3 bases; junction bases outside the gene matches: 0. Germline CDR1 is SGHTA and CDR2 is FQGTGA. DNA for the CDR3: TGTGCCAGCAGCTTACAGGGGGACTATGGCTACACCTTC. Translating gives CASSLQGDYGYTF.

This clone appeared a single time. This chain joins TRBV7-9 and TRBJ1-2; D perhaps matches TRBD1 (6 bases). CDR3 length: 14 amino acids. V gave up 2 bases and J gave up 2 bases, with 9 bases separating them. Per the germline V gene, CDR1 is SEHNR and CDR2 is FQNEAQ (reference sequence). For the CDR3, the DNA is TGTGCCAGCAGCTTACGCGGACAGAACTATGGCTACACCTTC. Translating it yields CASSLRGQNYGYTF. The whole variable domain, remainder taken from reference TRBV7-9 and TRBJ1-2, is DTGVSQNPRHKITKRGQNVTFRCDPISEHNRLYWYRQTLGQGPEFLTYFQNEAQLEKSRLLSDRFSAERPKGSFSTLEIQRTEQGDSAMYLCASSLRGQNYGYTFGSGTRLTVV.

The chain is built from TRBV7-9 and TRBJ2-5, with 9 bases matching TRBD2. The V segment lost 0 bases and the J segment 5 bases; nucleotides outside the gene matches: 7. CDR1 SEHNR and CDR2 FQNEAQ come from the germline V gene (reference sequence). The CDR3 runs to 16 residues. In DNA, the CDR3 is TGTGCCAGCAGCTTAGCCTCGGGACTAGCTATTGAGACCCAGTACTTC. This translates into CASSLASGLAIETQYF.

The CDR3 nucleotides read TGTGCCTGGAGAAGTTTCCAGACAGGGCATAGGAAAGCTTTCTTT. Protein: CAWRSFQTGHRKAFF. V usage is TRBV30 and J usage is TRBJ1-1; 7 positions match TRBD1. Trimming at V came to 3 bases and at J to 9 bases, leaving 16 bases not matched to a gene. This CDR3 is 15 amino acids long. CDR1 is GTSNPN and CDR2 is SVGIG in the germline V gene (reference sequence).

This clone was detected only once. The chain uses TRBV4-3 and TRBJ2-5, with no clear D. Germline V gene sequence: CDR1 LGHNA, CDR2 YSLEER. The CDR3 is 13 residues long. V was shortened by 3 bases and J by 5 bases, with 10 bases between the two germline ends. The CDR3 bases are TGCGCCAGCAGCCAGAACTCTAGGGAGACCCAGTACTTC. Encoded protein: CASSQNSRETQYF.

The chain carries TRBV9 and TRBJ2-3; TRBD2 agrees at 7 bases. Per the germline V gene, CDR1 is SGDLS and CDR2 is YYNGEE. V was pared by 0 bases and J by 1 base, with 2 bases of the junction left unmatched. The CDR3 sequence is 15 residues long. The CDR3 bases are TGTGCCAGCAGCGTAGAGGCGGGGGGCACAGATACGCAGTATTTT. Its translation is CASSVEAGGTDTQYF.

This chain connects TRBV18 to TRBJ1-2; D is unresolved. Germline values: CDR1 KGHSH, CDR2 LQKENI. The CDR3 totals 14 residues. V lost 3 bases, J lost 8 bases, and 16 bases lay in between. The CDR3 loop is CASSPDGELGGYTF. In nucleotides, the CDR3 is TGTGCCAGCTCACCGGACGGGGAGCTTGGAGGCTACACCTTC.

The genes are TRBV27 and TRBJ2-1, with D uncertain. The CDR3 contains 13 residues. Germline CDR1 MNHEY, CDR2 SMNVEV (reference sequence). Trimming removed 8 bases from V and 0 bases from J, with 8 bases in between. CDR3 region: CASAASSYNEQFF. The DNA of the CDR3 is TGTGCCAGCGCGGCGAGCTCCTACAATGAGCAGTTCTTC.

The V call is TRBV30, the J call TRBJ1-5, with D possibly being TRBD1 (5 bases). Germline assignment: CDR1 GTSNPN and CDR2 SVGIG (reference sequence). The CDR3 totals 15 residues. V was clipped by 0 bases and J by 0 bases, with 9 bases between them. CDR3 bases: TGTGCCTGGAGTGTGCGGGGGATTAGCAATCAGCCCCAGCATTTT. Residues: CAWSVRGISNQPQHF.

The gene calls are TRBV19 and TRBJ2-5; TRBD1 is a possible D gene (5 bases). The germline V gene encodes CDR1 LNHDA and CDR2 SQIVND (reference sequence). The V and J ends lost 3 bases and 4 bases respectively, with 9 bases between them. The CDR3 spans 13 residues. The CDR3 bases are TGTGCCAGTAGTATCGGGCAGGGAGAGACCCAGTACTTC. Its translation: CASSIGQGETQYF.

This clone came up once. The V and J genes are TRBV7-9 and TRBJ2-5; 7 nucleotides agree with TRBD2. The germline V gene encodes CDR1 SEHNR and CDR2 FQNEAQ (reference sequence). The CDR3 loop spans 15 amino acids. Trimming took 1 base from V and 4 from J; bases not matched to a gene: 6. This CDR3 is CASSLGETGGETQYF. The CDR3 nucleotides read TGTGCCAGCAGCTTAGGGGAGACGGGGGGAGAGACCCAGTACTTC.

This chain joins TRBV7-6 and TRBJ2-3; TRBD2 agrees at 10 bases. The J segment lost 0 bases and the V segment lost 5 bases, leaving 8 bases of the junction unmatched. The CDR3 sequence is 17 residues long. Germline V gives CDR1 SGHVS, CDR2 FNYEAQ. In DNA, the CDR3 is TGTGCCAGCAGCCCTATGCCTAGCGGGGGAAGCACAGATACGCAGTATTTT. Translation: CASSPMPSGGSTDTQYF.

This chain links TRBV27 with TRBJ1-1; tentatively, D is TRBD1 (5 bases). Germline V gene sequence: CDR1 MNHEY, CDR2 SMNVEV (reference sequence). CDR3 size: 17 residues. Trimming removed 7 bases at V and 2 bases at J, with 23 bases between. CDR3 protein: CASNRMAGLGENTEAFF. The CDR3 DNA is TGTGCCAGCAACCGGATGGCAGGGCTCGGAGAAAACACTGAAGCTTTCTTT.

V is TRBV2 and J is TRBJ1-2; D is ambiguous. Looked up from germline, CDR1 is SNHLY and CDR2 is FYNNEI. The CDR3 sequence is 15 residues long. V was shortened by 3 bases and J by 1 base, with 12 bases between the two germline ends. DNA for the CDR3: TGTGCCAGCAGTGATCAGGCACTGTTTAACTATGGCTACACCTTC. Its translation: CASSDQALFNYGYTF.

The rearrangement uses TRBV29-1 and TRBJ1-5, with TRBD1 matching over 8 bases. Germline CDR1 and CDR2: SQVTM and ANQGSEA. The junction had 6 bases not matched to a gene; V was cut back by 6 bases and J by 2 bases. The length of the CDR3 is 14 residues. In nucleotides, the CDR3 is TGCAGCGTGGTGACAGGGGTGGGCAATCAGCCCCAGCATTTT. Amino acid sequence: CSVVTGVGNQPQHF.